Following are 9 T cell receptor beta chains from one sample sequenced in a study of cytomegalovirus exposure and HLA in healthy donors. Amplification used 60 Vbeta primers and 13 Jbeta primers. Clones were sequenced by immunoSEQ multiplex PCR, and TCRdb holds only the in-frame ones, with some missing. Its table records about 120,000 clones. The sequencing input was PBMCs. The receptors originated from a young man in good health and CMV-seronegative.

J is TRBJ2-3 and V is TRBV11-3; 15 positions agree with TRBD2. Per the germline V gene, CDR1 is SGHNT and CDR2 is YENEEA. The CDR3 totals 18 residues. After removal of 5 bases from V and 1 base from J, the junction contained 7 bases not matched to a gene. The CDR3 here is CASSQRTSGGAGTDTQYF. In DNA form, the CDR3 reads TGTGCCAGCAGCCAACGGACTAGCGGGGGGGCCGGCACAGATACGCAGTATTTT.

CDR3 loop: CASSVGLIAGLAGNTGELFF. The CDR3 DNA is TGTGCCAGCAGCGTAGGGCTGATTGCGGGACTAGCGGGGAACACCGGGGAGCTGTTTTTT. This chain links TRBV9 with TRBJ2-2, with 12 bases lining up with TRBD2. Germline assignment: CDR1 SGDLS and CDR2 YYNGEE. CDR3 size: 20 residues. Trimming removed 0 bases from V and 1 base from J; junction bases left unmatched: 10.

The chain combines TRBV5-1 with TRBJ2-3, with D uncertain. The CDR3 runs to 15 residues. CDR1 is SGHRS and CDR2 is YFSETQ in the germline V gene. V dropped 4 bases and J dropped 0 bases, with 12 bases sitting between them. CDR3 sequence (DNA): TGCGCCAGCAGCAACGGTGAATCTAGCACAGATACGCAGTATTTT. This encodes CASSNGESSTDTQYF.

The chain uses TRBV19 and TRBJ1-1; 8 bases line up with TRBD1. CDR1 and CDR2 (germline): LNHDA, SQIVND (reference sequence). The V and J ends lost 3 bases and 5 bases, in that order; junction bases with no gene match: 8. The CDR3 is 15 residues long. The CDR3, as DNA: TGTGCCAGTAGTATCCGGACAGGGATAAGGACTGAAGCTTTCTTT. Translation: CASSIRTGIRTEAFF.

The gene calls are TRBV11-3 and TRBJ2-6, with TRBD1 matching over 9 bases. With 4 bases clipped from V and 1 base from J, the junction kept 5 bases outside the gene matches. The CDR3 extends over 17 amino acids. In germline, CDR1 is SGHNT, CDR2 YENEEA. The CDR3 loop is CASSSTGGPSGANVLTF. CDR3 nucleotide sequence: TGTGCCAGCAGCTCGACAGGGGGGCCTTCTGGGGCCAACGTCCTGACTTTC. The whole variable domain, remainder taken from reference TRBV11-3 and TRBJ2-6, is EAGVVQSPRYKIIEKKQPVAFWCNPISGHNTLYWYLQNLGQGPELLIRYENEEAVDDSQLPKDRFSAERLKGVDSTLKIQPAELGDSAVYLCASSSTGGPSGANVLTFGAGSRLTVL.

The DNA for the CDR3 is TGCGCCAGCAGCCAGAGGGACAGGGACACTCCCGAGCAGTACTTC. It specifies CASSQRDRDTPEQYF. This chain connects TRBV4-3 to TRBJ2-7; 9 bases agree with TRBD1. Unmatched junction bases numbered 9, after V lost 3 bases and J lost 6 bases. CDR1 and CDR2 (germline): LGHNA, YSLEER. The CDR3 has 15 residues.

V and J are TRBV5-1 and TRBJ2-7; perhaps TRBD2 as D (6 bases). V was shortened by 1 base and J by 7 bases, with 21 bases between the two germline ends. Germline CDR1 and CDR2: SGHRS and YFSETQ. The CDR3 contains 16 residues. The CDR3 DNA sequence: TGCGCCAGCAGCTTGCCCGGCCAGGCCTTCGGGGGAGAGCAGTACTTC. Encoded protein: CASSLPGQAFGGEQYF.

The chain joins TRBV18 to TRBJ2-4, with D possibly matching TRBD1 (6 bases). Germline CDR1 reads KGHSH; CDR2 reads LQKENI. V was shortened by 4 bases and J by 0 bases, with 13 bases between the two germline ends. The CDR3 has 16 amino acids. The CDR3 reads CASSQGVGLAKNIQYF. CDR3 bases: TGTGCCAGCTCACAGGGGGTCGGACTAGCCAAAAACATTCAGTACTTC.

This chain joins TRBV30 and TRBJ2-4; tentatively, D is TRBD1 (5 bases). Germline V lookup: CDR1 GTSNPN, CDR2 SVGIG (reference sequence). CDR3 length equals 12 residues. V was pared by 2 bases and J by 4 bases, with 6 bases between. CDR3 nucleotide sequence: TGTGCCTGGAGTAGACAGAAAAACATTCAGTACTTC. Translated: CAWSRQKNIQYF.